A selection of T cell receptor beta chains follows, all from one sample in a study of regulatory and conventional T cells in RAG deficiency. Assay used: immunoSEQ multiplex PCR; TCRdb lists only in-frame clones, some missing. The sample has approximately 10,000 clones, around 94% seen once. These records were also assigned to another study, of regulatory T cells.

Sequencing used CD127- CD25+ CD4+ Tregs sorted from blood. These receptors were collected from a human donor in good health. CDR3s include the opening cysteine and the closing phenylalanine or tryptophan. The D gene is left open where the match is weak. For some rows the clone size is stated as once, few or many, or as a class when expanded; others skip it.

d_call	clone_size	v_call	j_call	cdr3_aa	cdr3_nt
TRBD1	NA	TRBV5-1	TRBJ1-2	CASSLDGTGGGNYGYTF	TGCGCCAGCAGCTTGGATGGGACAGGAGGGGGGAACTATGGCTACACCTTC
NA	NA	TRBV7-7	TRBJ1-3	CASSADSSGNTIYF	TGTGCTAGCAGCGCGGACAGCTCTGGAAACACCATATATTTT
NA	NA	TRBV18	TRBJ2-7	CASSPEVPTGQYF	TGTGCCAGCTCACCGGAAGTACCAACAGGGCAGTACTTC
TRBD2	NA	TRBV9	TRBJ2-5	CASSRDYKETQYF	TGTGCCAGCAGCCGGGACTATAAAGAGACCCAGTACTTC
TRBD1	NA	TRBV28	TRBJ1-2	CASSPAPGGAYGYTF	TGTGCCAGCAGTCCGGCCCCAGGGGGCGCCTATGGCTACACCTTC
NA	NA	TRBV19	TRBJ2-2	CASSIGGGGRTGELFF	TGTGCCAGTAGTATAGGAGGGGGGGGCCGGACCGGGGAGCTGTTTTTT
NA	NA	TRBV5-4	TRBJ1-4	CASSFPQGEKLFF	TGTGCCAGCAGCTTCCCGCAGGGTGAAAAACTGTTTTTT
NA	once	TRBV19	TRBJ2-6	CASSLREAGANVLTF	TGTGCCAGTAGTCTCAGGGAGGCCGGGGCCAACGTCCTGACTTTC
NA	NA	TRBV4-2	TRBJ1-1	CASSHAGSFMNTEAFF	TGTGCCAGCAGCCACGCGGGCAGTTTCATGAACACTGAAGCTTTCTTT
TRBD1	NA	TRBV9	TRBJ1-4	CASGPTGVNEKLFF	TGTGCCAGCGGCCCGACAGGGGTTAATGAAAAACTGTTTTTT
TRBD1	NA	TRBV7-6	TRBJ2-5	CASSFAGGEETQYF	TGTGCCAGCAGCTTCGCAGGGGGCGAGGAGACCCAGTACTTC
TRBD1	once	TRBV27	TRBJ2-7	CASCPRDSYEQYF	TGTGCCAGCTGCCCACGGGACAGCTACGAGCAGTACTTC
NA	NA	TRBV9	TRBJ2-3	CASSQTQEAVESTDTQYF	TGTGCCAGCAGTCAAACTCAAGAAGCGGTCGAAAGCACAGATACGCAGTATTTT
TRBD1	NA	TRBV7-3	TRBJ2-3	CASSAGGTQYF	TGTGCCAGCAGCGCAGGGGGTACGCAGTATTTT
NA	NA	TRBV20-1	TRBJ2-7	CSARGVYEQYF	TGCAGTGCTAGGGGCGTCTACGAGCAGTACTTC
TRBD1	NA	TRBV4-1	TRBJ1-4	CASSQGPMTGPVRKLFF	TGCGCCAGCAGCCAAGGACCAATGACAGGGCCAGTTCGAAAACTGTTTTTT
TRBD1	NA	TRBV11-3	TRBJ2-2	CASSLGQGMGKNTGELFF	TGTGCCAGCAGCTTAGGACAGGGGATGGGGAAGAACACCGGGGAGCTGTTTTTT
NA	NA	TRBV11-2	TRBJ1-1	CASSPNRVMNTEAFF	TGTGCCAGCAGCCCAAACAGGGTTATGAACACTGAAGCTTTCTTT
NA	NA	TRBV6-1	TRBJ1-1	CASSYGRYTEAFF	TGTGCCAGCAGTTATGGCAGATACACTGAAGCTTTCTTT
NA	NA	TRBV6-1	TRBJ1-1	CASRGHVGEAFF	TGTGCCAGCAGGGGGCACGTAGGTGAAGCTTTCTTT
NA	NA	TRBV5-1	TRBJ2-5	CASSLAGETQYF	TGCGCCAGCAGCTTGGCGGGGGAGACCCAGTACTTC
NA	NA	TRBV9	TRBJ1-6	CASSTLGGGGSPPHF	TGTGCCAGCAGCACCCTCGGGGGTGGTGGATCACCCCCCCACTTT
TRBD2	NA	TRBV2	TRBJ2-3	CASSRTSGDWNTQYF	TGTGCCAGCAGTCGGACTAGCGGCGACTGGAATACGCAGTATTTT
TRBD1	NA	TRBV7-9	TRBJ2-5	CASSLIRQGETQYF	TGTGCCAGCAGCTTAATAAGACAGGGGGAGACCCAGTACTTC
TRBD2	NA	TRBV2	TRBJ2-1	CASTTSGVINEQFF	TGTGCCAGCACGACTAGCGGGGTTATCAATGAGCAGTTCTTC
NA	NA	TRBV15	TRBJ1-6	CATSRRTANSPLHF	TGTGCCACCAGCAGAAGGACAGCCAATTCACCCCTCCACTTT
TRBD2	once	TRBV7-3	TRBJ2-7	CASSFGLAYEQYF	TGTGCCAGCAGCTTTGGACTAGCCTACGAGCAGTACTTC
NA	once	TRBV5-1	TRBJ1-1	CASSLVPDGFEAFF	TGCGCCAGCAGCTTGGTCCCTGACGGGTTTGAAGCTTTCTTT
TRBD1	NA	TRBV19	TRBJ1-1	CATTRQGWHEAFF	TGTGCCACCACCCGACAGGGTTGGCATGAAGCTTTCTTT
TRBD1	NA	TRBV11-1	TRBJ1-1	CASSRLQGGSIMNTEAFF	TGTGCCAGCAGCCGGCTACAAGGGGGCTCGATCATGAACACTGAAGCTTTCTTT
TRBD1	NA	TRBV2	TRBJ2-1	CASSEIRWTGGYNEQFF	TGTGCCAGCAGTGAAATTCGCTGGACAGGGGGCTACAATGAGCAATTCTTC
TRBD1	NA	TRBV11-3	TRBJ1-5	CASSPPGQVTQNSNQPQHF	TGTGCCAGCAGCCCCCCCGGACAGGTGACTCAAAATAGCAATCAGCCCCAGCATTTT
NA	NA	TRBV10-3	TRBJ1-2	CAISDEDRDYYVNYGYTF	TGTGCCATCAGTGACGAGGACAGAGATTATTATGTTAACTATGGCTACACCTTC
NA	NA	TRBV18	TRBJ2-2	CASSPLQGMNTGELFF	TGTGCCAGCTCACCACTCCAGGGGATGAACACCGGGGAGCTGTTTTTT
TRBD1	once	TRBV5-1	TRBJ2-5	CASSLDPDRGWEETQYF	TGCGCCAGCAGCTTGGATCCGGACAGGGGTTGGGAAGAGACCCAGTACTTC
TRBD2	NA	TRBV7-9	TRBJ2-1	CASSLEPLAGRYNEQFF	TGTGCCAGCAGCTTAGAACCCCTAGCGGGGAGATACAATGAGCAGTTCTTC
NA	NA	TRBV7-9	TRBJ1-1	CASSRHRDTEAFF	TGTGCCAGCAGCCGCCACAGGGACACTGAAGCTTTCTTT
NA	NA	TRBV7-3	TRBJ2-3	CASSPYRADTQYF	TGTGCCAGCAGTCCTTACAGGGCAGATACGCAGTATTTT
NA	NA	TRBV2	TRBJ1-2	CASRVEVADNYGYTF	TGTGCCAGCAGAGTCGAGGTAGCCGATAACTATGGCTACACCTTC
TRBD2	NA	TRBV7-3	TRBJ2-3	CASSERLLGRGDTQYF	TGTGCCAGCAGCGAAAGGCTTCTAGGGAGGGGAGATACGCAGTATTTT
NA	NA	TRBV19	TRBJ2-3	CASSVSTAKYF	TGTGCCAGTAGTGTTAGCACGGCTAAGTATTTT
NA	NA	TRBV5-8	TRBJ1-2	CASSQTHDYGYTF	TGTGCCAGCAGCCAAACTCACGACTATGGCTACACCTTC
NA	NA	TRBV19	TRBJ2-3	CASSNQGLRTDTQYF	TGTGCCAGTAGTAATCAGGGGCTCCGCACAGATACGCAGTATTTT
NA	NA	TRBV20-1	TRBJ1-1	CSARQNTEAFF	TGCAGTGCTAGACAGAACACTGAAGCTTTCTTT
TRBD1	NA	TRBV29-1	TRBJ1-1	CSVVPGQKEAFF	TGCAGCGTTGTGCCGGGACAGAAGGAAGCTTTCTTT
TRBD1	NA	TRBV18	TRBJ1-2	CASSRTGATYGYTF	TGTGCCAGCTCGCGGACAGGGGCCACGTATGGCTACACCTTC
TRBD1	NA	TRBV28	TRBJ2-7	CASSLFSNRGRYEQYF	TGTGCCAGCAGTTTATTTTCGAACAGGGGGCGCTACGAGCAGTACTTC
TRBD1	NA	TRBV5-1	TRBJ1-2	CASSLGQGGYTF	TGCGCCAGCAGCTTGGGACAGGGTGGCTACACCTTC